The TCR beta chain described here comes from a study of OX40 agonist ivuxolimab in advanced cancers. Study-level information: Hepatocellular carcinoma, melanoma, renal cell or head and neck cancer affected the dose-escalation patients. Earlier anti-PD-1, anti-PD-L1 or anti-CTLA-4 therapy was permitted; over 35% had received some.

Clones were sequenced by immunoSEQ multiplex PCR, and TCRdb holds only the in-frame ones, with some missing. Among tens of thousands of clones listed, 75% to 90% were seen once. V was shortened by 0 bases and J by 4 bases, with 13 bases between the two germline ends. CDR1 and CDR2 from the germline V gene are SGDLS and YYNGEE. The CDR3 spans 15 residues. This clone showed up just a few times. This receptor was obtained from an adult with an advanced solid tumor such as melanoma, head and neck, liver or kidney cancer. The sequences come from CD4+ or CD8+ T cells sorted from blood, collected in a trial of the OX40 agonist ivuxolimab. This chain uses TRBV9 with TRBJ1-1; perhaps TRBD1 as D (5 bases). The CDR3 region is CASSVGVLGLTEAFF. CDR3 nucleotides: TGTGCCAGCAGCGTAGGAGTTTTGGGGCTCACTGAAGCTTTCTTT.